These 23 T cell receptor beta chains came from one sample sequenced in a study of blood T cell repertoires in COVID-19. Profiled with immunoSEQ multiplex PCR; TCRdb holds only in-frame clones, not every one. The table includes approximately 250,000 clones, over 75% detected once. Sequences were obtained from peripheral blood. The receptors were sampled from a human donor in a cohort sampled during active COVID-19.

The chain recombines TRBV10-3 with TRBJ2-1, with 13 bases lining up with TRBD2. Germline V gene sequence: CDR1 ENHRY, CDR2 SYGVKD. V lost 10 bases and J lost 3; bases outside the gene matches: 12. CDR3 length equals 17 residues. CDR3 coding DNA: TGTGCCACGAAAGGGACTAGCGGGGTCGGGCTCTACAATGAGCAGTTCTTC. Translating gives CATKGTSGVGLYNEQFF.

This chain uses TRBV20-1 with TRBJ2-5; no firm D call. The CDR3 consists of 14 residues. The ends were cut back, 3 bases at V and 1 base at J, with 12 bases in the middle. Per the germline V gene, CDR1 is DFQATT and CDR2 is SNEGSKA (reference sequence). The CDR3 reads CSASQRLLQETQYF. The CDR3 DNA reads TGCAGTGCTAGTCAACGACTCCTCCAAGAGACCCAGTACTTC.

The chain combines TRBV7-2 with TRBJ1-2; 7 bases fit TRBD1. Germline CDR1 SGHTA, CDR2 FQGNSA. V lost 4 bases and J lost 2; bases outside the gene matches: 4. The CDR3 totals 14 residues. In DNA, the CDR3 is TGTGCCAGCAGCTCCAAGACAGGGAACTATGGCTACACCTTC. This gives the protein CASSSKTGNYGYTF.

The gene calls are TRBV23-1 and TRBJ1-2; tentatively, D is TRBD1 (5 bases). TRBV23-1 carries the ORF label, with uncertain function. The CDR3 loop spans 15 amino acids. V dropped 7 bases and J dropped 2 bases, with 17 bases sitting between them. CDR3 nucleotide sequence: TGCGCCAGCATCCCTATAATCGACAGAAACTATGGCTACACCTTC. Its translation is CASIPIIDRNYGYTF.

The gene calls are TRBV4-1 and TRBJ2-2, with D possibly being TRBD2 (7 bases). The ends were cut back, 0 bases at V and 7 bases at J, with 15 bases in the middle. Germline-derived CDR1 and CDR2 are MGHRA and YSYEKL. CDR3 size: 16 residues. CDR3 nucleotide sequence: TGCGCCAGCAGCCAAGAGGGGAGGGGGGCGTACGGGGAGCTGTTTTTT. Translating gives CASSQEGRGAYGELFF.

This chain links TRBV18 with TRBJ2-2, with 8 bases aligning to TRBD1. The junction had 12 bases not matched to a gene; V was cut back by 3 bases and J by 6 bases. The CDR3 is 17 residues long. In germline, CDR1 is KGHSH, CDR2 LQKENI. The CDR3 sequence is CASSPQQGAPGAGELFF. The CDR3 DNA reads TGTGCCAGCTCACCCCAGCAGGGGGCCCCTGGAGCCGGGGAGCTGTTTTTT. Using reference TRBV18 and TRBJ2-2 for the parts outside the CDR3, the full variable domain is NAGVMQNPRHLVRRRGQEARLRCSPMKGHSHVYWYRQLPEEGLKFMVYLQKENIIDESGMPKERFSAEFPKEGPSILRIQQVVRGDSAAYFCASSPQQGAPGAGELFFGEGSRLTVL.

This chain joins TRBV5-8 and TRBJ2-3; D is unclear. The CDR3 covers 15 residues. Trimming took 3 bases from V and 2 from J, leaving 13 bases between them. Looked up from germline, CDR1 is SGHTS and CDR2 is YDEGEE. The CDR3 DNA is TGTGCCAGCAGCTCACTCGGGTCCCTCACAGATACGCAGTATTTT. Amino acids: CASSSLGSLTDTQYF.

V and J are TRBV27 and TRBJ2-5; 8 bases match TRBD1. Germline V gives CDR1 MNHEY, CDR2 SMNVEV (reference sequence). Trimming cost V 5 bases and J 5 bases; bases outside gene matches: 10. The CDR3 length is 15 residues. CDR3 amino acids: CASSEYRGIGETQYF. The CDR3, as DNA: TGTGCCAGCAGTGAATACAGGGGGATAGGGGAGACCCAGTACTTC.

The gene calls are TRBV28 and TRBJ1-1, with D perhaps matching TRBD1 (6 bases). Germline CDR1 reads MDHEN; CDR2 reads SYDVKM. The CDR3 loop spans 12 amino acids. Trimming removed 2 bases from V and 10 bases from J, with 11 bases in between. The CDR3 is CASSLTGPGAFF. CDR3 bases: TGTGCCAGCAGTTTAACAGGGCCTGGAGCTTTCTTT.

The chain links TRBV5-1 to TRBJ1-1; no clear D gene. The CDR3 runs 11 residues. V shed 0 bases and J shed 11 bases, with 8 bases lying between them. The germline V gene encodes CDR1 SGHRS and CDR2 YFSETQ. The CDR3 sequence is CASSLAGEAFF. CDR3 sequence (DNA): TGCGCCAGCAGCTTGGCCGGGGAGGCTTTCTTT.

V is TRBV28 and J is TRBJ1-2; no reliable D call. The CDR3 is 13 amino acids. Germline V lookup: CDR1 MDHEN, CDR2 SYDVKM. Trimming removed 3 bases at V and 7 bases at J, with 12 bases between. The CDR3 is CASSLSGASGYTF. Written as DNA, the CDR3 is TGTGCCAGCAGTTTGTCTGGAGCTAGTGGCTACACCTTC.

The rearrangement uses TRBV7-8 and TRBJ2-7; the match to TRBD1 covers 7 bases. Germline CDR1 is SGHVS and CDR2 is FQNEAQ. The V and J ends lost 5 bases and 2 bases, in that order; junction bases with no gene match: 9. The CDR3 consists of 15 residues. CDR3 region: CASSTKQGIPYEQYF. The CDR3 DNA is TGTGCCAGCAGCACCAAACAGGGGATCCCCTACGAGCAGTACTTC.

V gene TRBV5-4 combines with J gene TRBJ2-5, with 8 bases fitting TRBD1. Germline-derived CDR1 and CDR2 are SGHNT and YYREEE (reference sequence). With 3 bases clipped from V and 3 bases from J, the junction kept 4 bases outside the gene matches. The CDR3 is made up of 14 amino acids. CDR3 region: CASSSLDREETQYF. The CDR3, as DNA: TGTGCCAGCAGCTCCTTGGACAGGGAAGAGACCCAGTACTTC. Full variable domain (missing parts from reference TRBV5-4 and TRBJ2-5): ETGVTQSPTHLIKTRGQQVTLRCSSQSGHNTVSWYQQALGQGPQFIFQYYREEENGRGNFPPRFSGLQFPNYSSELNVNALELDDSALYLCASSSLDREETQYFGPGTRLLVL.

The DNA of the CDR3 is TGTGCCAGCAGAACGGACAGGGGAGGATCACCCCTCCACTTT. As protein: CASRTDRGGSPLHF. V gene TRBV6-5 combines with J gene TRBJ1-6; TRBD1 matches 9 bases. V was clipped by 6 bases and J by 10 bases; unmatched bases: 7. Germline lookup yields CDR1 MNHEY and CDR2 SVGAGI. This CDR3 has 14 residues.

The CDR3, as DNA: TGCGCCAGCAGCCGGGGGGACACAGATACGCAGTATTTT. As protein: CASSRGDTDTQYF. The chain links TRBV5-1 to TRBJ2-3, with 7 bases aligning to TRBD2. From germline, CDR1 is SGHRS and CDR2 YFSETQ. V was pared by 4 bases and J by 2 bases, with 1 base of the junction left unmatched. CDR3 size: 13 residues.

V usage is TRBV6-6 and J usage is TRBJ1-2; 7 nucleotides align to TRBD1. Trimming removed 7 bases from V and 2 bases from J; junction bases left unmatched: 4. Germline V gene lookup returns CDR1 MNHNY and CDR2 SVGAGI (reference sequence). CDR3 length: 13 amino acids. CDR3 in amino acids: CASIPRGNYGYTF. The CDR3 region has the DNA TGTGCCAGCATTCCCAGGGGGAACTATGGCTACACCTTC.

This clone appeared a single time. The chain has TRBV5-6 and TRBJ1-1, with D possibly being TRBD1 (6 bases). CDR3 length: 17 amino acids. V lost 1 base and J lost 0, with 16 bases in between. The germline gives CDR1 SGHDT, CDR2 YYEEEE. CDR3 in amino acids: CASSLWGGPLLNTEAFF. CDR3 sequence (DNA): TGTGCCAGCAGCTTGTGGGGGGGGCCCCTCCTGAACACTGAAGCTTTCTTT.

The rearrangement uses TRBV5-4 and TRBJ2-1; TRBD2 might be the D (6 bases). Deletions cut 4 bases from V and 5 bases from J, with 22 bases between. The CDR3 consists of 17 residues. Germline CDR1 is SGHNT and CDR2 is YYREEE (reference sequence). CDR3 coding DNA: TGTGCCAGCAGCGGAGGGGTCCCGGGATTAAGGAACAATGAGCAGTTCTTC. Amino acid sequence: CASSGGVPGLRNNEQFF.

A few counts support this clone. This chain uses TRBV24-1 with TRBJ2-1; TRBD2 aligns across 8 bases. V was clipped by 1 base and J by 9 bases; unmatched bases: 10. Per germline, CDR1 KGHDR and CDR2 SFDVKD. This CDR3 contains 16 residues. CDR3 sequence: CATSDFTGTSHREQFF. CDR3 DNA sequence: TGTGCCACCAGTGATTTCACCGGGACTAGTCATCGTGAGCAGTTCTTC.

The genes are TRBV6-2 or TRBV6-3 and TRBJ1-3; D uncertain. Trimming cost V 6 bases and J 2 bases, with 11 bases left between them. Germline values: CDR1 MNHEY, CDR2 SVGEGT. This CDR3 has 14 residues. In nucleotides, the CDR3 is TGTGCCAGCAGCTCCGACATTCCTGGAAACACCATATATTTT. As protein: CASSSDIPGNTIYF.

This chain links TRBV20-1 with TRBJ2-2, with D maybe TRBD2 (5 bases). CDR3 length equals 11 residues. Germline values: CDR1 DFQATT, CDR2 SNEGSKA (reference sequence). Trimming took 1 base from V and 15 from J, leaving 12 bases between them. DNA for the CDR3: TGCAGTGCTAGAGGGGAGTTTGTGGTGTTTTTT. It yields the protein CSARGEFVVFF.

This clone showed up just a few times. The chain is built from TRBV11-1 and TRBJ1-1; D is uncertain. Trimming cost V 1 base and J 0 bases, with 6 bases left between them. CDR1 is SGHAT, CDR2 FQDESV, per germline (reference sequence). The CDR3 covers 14 residues. The CDR3 DNA follows: TGTGCCAGCAGCTTAGTCGGGGTGAACACTGAAGCTTTCTTT. Its protein product is CASSLVGVNTEAFF. The full variable domain, its missing parts supplied by reference TRBV11-1 and TRBJ1-1, is EAEVAQSPRYKITEKSQAVAFWCDPISGHATLYWYRQILGQGPELLVQFQDESVVDDSQLPKDRFSAERLKGVDSTLKIQPAELGDSAMYLCASSLVGVNTEAFFGQGTRLTVV.

The chain couples TRBV5-6 to TRBJ1-5, with 7 nucleotides matching TRBD1. The germline gives CDR1 SGHDT, CDR2 YYEEEE. CDR3 size: 12 residues. Losses at the gene ends were 0 bases for V and 10 bases for J; bases not matched to a gene: 1. The DNA of the CDR3 is TGTGCCAGCAGCTTGGACAGGGGCCCCCAGCATTTT. Translated, it gives CASSLDRGPQHF.